This T cell receptor beta chain was obtained from a study of blood T cell repertoires in COVID-19 (dated by TCRdb to 2018 to 2021). Study-level background: The collaborator samples originated in the United States, Italy and Spain and spanned the acute and convalescent phases of COVID-19. The prospective study material was composed of cDNA or gDNA derived from T cells, B-cell-depleted T cells, or PBMCs. Subjects who had been exposed to COVID-19, were actively infected with it, or had recovered from it provided the deeply sampled blood TCRbeta repertoires that made up the dataset. The repertoires were released in a freely available public database meant as a resource for research on the immune response to SARS-CoV-2. Samples were obtained from the ongoing ImmuneRACE study (first 160 participants) and from about 1,300 subjects provided by 6 global collaborators. The sample metadata nearly always contained a de-identified subject ID, COVID-19 status, age in years and sex. HLA class I and class II types, where available, came from metadata supplied by the sample provider rather than from assay-based typing.

The immunoSEQ Assay, a bias-controlled multiplex PCR, was used to amplify TCRbeta CDR3 regions from genomic DNA. The original pipeline was this. The number of nucleated cells in each sample was estimated from the amplification of reference gene primers within the assay. To quantify the absolute abundance of each unique TCRbeta CDR3 rearrangement, sequence reads were collapsed and filtered. For each sample, productive Simpson clonality was calculated by taking the square root of Simpson's diversity index across productive rearrangements. TCRdb carries this immuneACCESS record with in-frame sequences only. Its versions omit some clonotypes, under half of them owing to an unresolved V gene in the studies checked, with the rest unexplained. D and trimming were read from the DNA, whereas the V and J calls and clone size are those reported in that table. This sample has a few hundred thousand clones in its table, and about 87% of those were observed once. 2% to 3% of the sample lies in the top ten.

Collaborating institutions collected whole blood in K2EDTA tubes following their own protocols. For TCRbeta analysis, collaborators shipped samples in one of three forms: frozen whole blood, isolated PBMCs, or DNA extracted from either of those sample types. Overall study results and their limits: The amount of clinical and demographic metadata varied by source and participant and was provided uncurated.

CDR3 length: 14 amino acids, cysteine to phenylalanine. Only the CDR3 part of the read is kept: 42 bases, read in frame from the first base. At the junction V is shortened by 4 bases and J by 5 bases; bases outside the gene matches: 5. Based on the germline V gene, the CDR1 and CDR2 sequences are SGHRS and YFSETQ. On this clone itself: Its antigen remains undetermined. Per-nucleotide qualities are absent, and no much larger clonotype sits a single base away.

The sequenced sample was peripheral blood. The chain joins TRBV5-1 to TRBJ2-2; TRBD2 fits 7 bases in the junction. The clonotype comes from a woman between 50 and 59 years old with acute or convalescent COVID-19. The nucleotide sequence reads as follows: TGCGCCAGCAGCATCATTAGCGGGACCGGGGAGCTGTTTTTT. Protein translation: CASSIISGTGELFF.